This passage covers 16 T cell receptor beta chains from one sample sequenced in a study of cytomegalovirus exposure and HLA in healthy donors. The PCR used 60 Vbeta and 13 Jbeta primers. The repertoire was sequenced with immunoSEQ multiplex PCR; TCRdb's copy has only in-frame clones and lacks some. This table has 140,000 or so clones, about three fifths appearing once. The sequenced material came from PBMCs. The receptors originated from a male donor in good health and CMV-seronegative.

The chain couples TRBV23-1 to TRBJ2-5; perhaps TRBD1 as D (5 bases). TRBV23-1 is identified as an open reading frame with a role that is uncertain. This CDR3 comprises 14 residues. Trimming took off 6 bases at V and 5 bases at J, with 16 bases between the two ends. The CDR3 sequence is CASRYKAGWETQYF. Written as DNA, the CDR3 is TGCGCCAGCAGGTACAAGGCAGGGTGGGAGACCCAGTACTTC.

The CDR3 nucleotides are TGTGCCAGCTCACCACGGCAGTACAATGAGCAGTTCTTC. Translating gives CASSPRQYNEQFF. This sequence joins TRBV18 and TRBJ2-1; D is unresolved. This CDR3 has 13 residues. CDR1 and CDR2 (germline): KGHSH, LQKENI. V dropped 1 base and J dropped 4 bases, with 5 bases sitting between them. The complete variable domain, with remaining parts taken from reference TRBV18 and TRBJ2-1, reads NAGVMQNPRHLVRRRGQEARLRCSPMKGHSHVYWYRQLPEEGLKFMVYLQKENIIDESGMPKERFSAEFPKEGPSILRIQQVVRGDSAAYFCASSPRQYNEQFFGPGTRLTVL.

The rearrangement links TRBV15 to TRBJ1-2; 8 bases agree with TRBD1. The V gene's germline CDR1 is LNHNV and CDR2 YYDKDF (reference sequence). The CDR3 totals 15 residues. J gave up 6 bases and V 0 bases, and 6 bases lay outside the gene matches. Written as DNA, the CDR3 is TGTGCCACCAGCAGAGATGCAGGGGGCGGGCATGGCTACACCTTC. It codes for CATSRDAGGGHGYTF.

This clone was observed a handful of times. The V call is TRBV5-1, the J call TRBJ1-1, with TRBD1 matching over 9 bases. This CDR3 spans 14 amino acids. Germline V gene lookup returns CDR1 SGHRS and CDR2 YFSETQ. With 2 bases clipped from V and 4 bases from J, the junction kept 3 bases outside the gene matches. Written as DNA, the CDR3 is TGCGCCAGCAGCTTAACAGGGGGCCTCACTGAAGCTTTCTTT. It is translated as CASSLTGGLTEAFF.

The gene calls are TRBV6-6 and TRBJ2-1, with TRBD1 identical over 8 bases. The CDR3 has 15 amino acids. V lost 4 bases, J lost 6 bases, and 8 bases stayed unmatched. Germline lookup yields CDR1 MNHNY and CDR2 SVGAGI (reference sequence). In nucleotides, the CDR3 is TGTGCCAGCAGTTTTTACCGGGACAGGAGCAATGAGCAGTTCTTC. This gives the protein CASSFYRDRSNEQFF.

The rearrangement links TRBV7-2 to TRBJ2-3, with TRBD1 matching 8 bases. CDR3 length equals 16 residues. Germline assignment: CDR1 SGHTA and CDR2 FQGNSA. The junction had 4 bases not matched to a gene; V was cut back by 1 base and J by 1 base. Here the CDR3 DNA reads TGTGCCAGCAGCTTAGGGGGGGACAGGCGCACAGATACGCAGTATTTT. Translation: CASSLGGDRRTDTQYF.

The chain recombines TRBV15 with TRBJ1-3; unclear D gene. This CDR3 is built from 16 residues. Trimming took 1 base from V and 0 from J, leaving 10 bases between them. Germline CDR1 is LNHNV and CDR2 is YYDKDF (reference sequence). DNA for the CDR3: TGTGCCACCAGCAGAGGATCTGTGAGCTCTGGAAACACCATATATTTT. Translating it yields CATSRGSVSSGNTIYF.

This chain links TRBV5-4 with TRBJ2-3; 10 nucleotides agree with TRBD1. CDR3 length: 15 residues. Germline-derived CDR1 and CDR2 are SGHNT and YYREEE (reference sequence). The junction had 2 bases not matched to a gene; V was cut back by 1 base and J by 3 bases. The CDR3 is CASSLRDRGTDTQYF. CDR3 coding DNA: TGTGCCAGCAGCTTGCGGGACAGGGGTACAGATACGCAGTATTTT.

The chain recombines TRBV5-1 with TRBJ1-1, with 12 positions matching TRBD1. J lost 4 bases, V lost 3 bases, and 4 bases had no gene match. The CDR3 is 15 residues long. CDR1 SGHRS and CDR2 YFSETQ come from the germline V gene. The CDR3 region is CASSSGTGGVTEAFF. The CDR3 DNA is TGCGCCAGCAGCTCTGGGACAGGGGGCGTCACTGAAGCTTTCTTT.

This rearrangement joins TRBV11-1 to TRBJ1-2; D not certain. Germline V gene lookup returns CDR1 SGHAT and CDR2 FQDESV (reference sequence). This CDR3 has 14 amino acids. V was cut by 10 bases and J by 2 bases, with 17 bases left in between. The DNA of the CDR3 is TGTGCCACCTCGAGTGGGCAGGCCAACTATGGCTACACCTTC. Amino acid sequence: CATSSGQANYGYTF.

The chain's CDR3 is CASSAGTSIVGQFF. The CDR3 DNA sequence: TGTGCCAGCAGCGCCGGGACTAGTATTGTTGGGCAGTTCTTC. The V gene is TRBV5-4, the J gene TRBJ2-1, with 8 bases lining up with TRBD2. This CDR3 spans 14 amino acids. Germline CDR1 and CDR2: SGHNT and YYREEE (reference sequence). The V and J ends lost 4 bases and 12 bases, in that order; junction bases with no gene match: 12.

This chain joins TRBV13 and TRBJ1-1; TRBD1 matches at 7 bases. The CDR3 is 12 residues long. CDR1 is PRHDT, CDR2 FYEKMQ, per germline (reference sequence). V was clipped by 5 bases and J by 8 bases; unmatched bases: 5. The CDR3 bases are TGTGCCAGCAGCAGGTCGGACAGGGAAGCTTTCTTT. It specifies CASSRSDREAFF.

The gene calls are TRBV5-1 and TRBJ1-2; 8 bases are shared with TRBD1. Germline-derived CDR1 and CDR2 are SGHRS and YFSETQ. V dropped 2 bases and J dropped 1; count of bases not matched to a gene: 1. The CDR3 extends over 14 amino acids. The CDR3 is CASSLTGGNYGYTF. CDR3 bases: TGCGCCAGCAGCTTAACAGGGGGTAACTATGGCTACACCTTC.

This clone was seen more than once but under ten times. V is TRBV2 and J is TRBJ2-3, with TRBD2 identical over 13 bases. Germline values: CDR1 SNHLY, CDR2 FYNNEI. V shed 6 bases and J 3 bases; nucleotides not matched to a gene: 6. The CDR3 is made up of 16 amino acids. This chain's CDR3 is CASRAGLAGETDTQYF. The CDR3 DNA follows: TGTGCCAGCAGAGCCGGACTAGCGGGGGAGACAGATACGCAGTATTTT.

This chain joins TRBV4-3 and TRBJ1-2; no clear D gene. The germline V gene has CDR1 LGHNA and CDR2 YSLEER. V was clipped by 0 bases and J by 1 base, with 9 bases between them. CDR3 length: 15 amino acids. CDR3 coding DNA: TGCGCCAGCAGCCAAGATCTGCTCAGTAACTATGGCTACACCTTC. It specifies CASSQDLLSNYGYTF.

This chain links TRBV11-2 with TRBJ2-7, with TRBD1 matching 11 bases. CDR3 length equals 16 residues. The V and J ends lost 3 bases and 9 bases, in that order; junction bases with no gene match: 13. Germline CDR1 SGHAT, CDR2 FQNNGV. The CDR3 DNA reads TGTGCCAGCAGCTTCGGACCGGGACAGGGGGGGGTGGGGCAGTACTTC. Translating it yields CASSFGPGQGGVGQYF. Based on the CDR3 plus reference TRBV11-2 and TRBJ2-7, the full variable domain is EAGVAQSPRYKIIEKRQSVAFWCNPISGHATLYWYQQILGQGPKLLIQFQNNGVVDDSQLPKDRFSAERLKGVDSTLKIQPAKLEDSAVYLCASSFGPGQGGVGQYFGPGTRLTVT.